Below are 10 T cell receptor beta chains sequenced from a single sample in a study of T cell repertoires in cytomegalovirus infection. TCRdb re-analysed the reads in MiXCR, keeping a single row per CDR3 protein. The data hold over 300,000 distinct CDR3 sequences, with more than 8% observed a single time. Sequenced sample: PBMCs. The receptors shown here come from a human donor in good health (CMV status not recorded). Some clones in this sample may be carry-over from other donors' samples.

Many counts were recorded for this clonotype. V and J are TRBV20-1 and TRBJ1-1; unclear D gene. The ends were cut back, 5 bases at V and 10 bases at J, with 20 bases in the middle. CDR1 is DFQATT and CDR2 is SNEGSKA in the germline V gene (reference sequence). The CDR3 contains 13 residues. CDR3 DNA: TGCAGTGCTGAGATGGTTGCAGGAGAGGGAGCTTTCTTT. Amino acid sequence: CSAEMVAGEGAFF.

Many counts were recorded for this clonotype. V is TRBV7-2 and J is TRBJ2-7; weak D call: TRBD1 (5 bases). The CDR3 covers 15 residues. V was cut by 2 bases and J by 3 bases, with 14 bases left in between. Germline lookup yields CDR1 SGHTA and CDR2 FQGNSA. The CDR3 protein is CASSLWKGQGYEQYF. The DNA of the CDR3 is TGTGCCAGCAGCTTATGGAAGGGGCAGGGCTACGAGCAGTACTTC.

In its sample, this clonotype was seen many times. J is TRBJ1-5 and V is TRBV6-2 or TRBV6-3; D unclear. Germline V lookup: CDR1 MNHEY, CDR2 SVGEGT. There are 14 residues in the CDR3. V lost 9 bases, J lost 2 bases, and 14 bases lay in between. In DNA, the CDR3 is TGTGCCAGAAGCCCGCGGGGTGGCAATCAGCCCCAGCATTTT. This codes for CARSPRGGNQPQHF.

This clonotype was counted at least ten times. The chain couples TRBV7-9 to TRBJ2-5; possibly TRBD2 for D (6 bases). The germline gives CDR1 SEHNR, CDR2 FQNEAQ (reference sequence). This CDR3 spans 12 amino acids. V gave up 9 bases and J gave up 1 base, with 9 bases separating them. The CDR3 DNA reads TGTGCCAGGGGACTGTTCCAAGAGACCCAGTACTTC. This gives the protein CARGLFQETQYF.

The chain has TRBV7-6 and TRBJ1-1; D is unresolved. V shed 5 bases and J shed 0 bases, with 13 bases lying between them. The length of the CDR3 is 15 residues. Germline CDR1 and CDR2: SGHVS and FNYEAQ. CDR3 residues: CASSPQPTLNTEAFF. CDR3 nucleotide sequence: TGTGCCAGCAGCCCCCAGCCCACCTTGAACACTGAAGCTTTCTTT.

There are many counts of this clonotype. The chain combines TRBV6-8 with TRBJ1-6; a possible D gene is TRBD1 (6 bases). The CDR3 loop spans 16 amino acids. With 2 bases removed from V and 6 bases from J, the gap between germline ends came to 14 bases. CDR1 is MNHGY, CDR2 SAAAGT, per germline. As DNA, the CDR3 is TGTGCCAGCAGTTACGCGGTGAGACAGGTTAATTCACCCCTCCACTTT. It specifies CASSYAVRQVNSPLHF.

This clonotype came up many times. CDR3 sequence: CASSLDGTGRGQYF. CDR3 nucleotides: TGTGCCAGCAGCTTAGATGGTACGGGGCGGGGGCAGTACTTC. The V gene is TRBV7-6, the J gene TRBJ2-7, with D perhaps TRBD2 (6 bases). Germline assignment: CDR1 SGHVS and CDR2 FNYEAQ. V lost 1 base, J lost 9 bases, and 16 bases lay in between. CDR3 length: 14 residues.

Comment on this clonotype: A much larger clonotype is one base distant, so this may be a read error. The CDR3, as DNA: TGTACCAGCAGCTCTGGACAGTATAGCACAGATACGCAGTATTTT. Protein sequence: CTSSSGQYSTDTQYF. The rearrangement links TRBV7-6 to TRBJ2-3, with a tentative D call TRBD1 (6 bases). CDR3 length equals 15 residues. CDR1 and CDR2 from the germline V gene are SGHVS and FNYEAQ.

J is TRBJ2-1 and V is TRBV15, with D unclear. Germline assignment: CDR1 LNHNV and CDR2 YYDKDF (reference sequence). CDR3 size: 11 residues. Between the trimmed V and J ends, which lost 5 bases and 4 bases, there was a span of 3 bases. As DNA, the CDR3 is TGTGCCACCAGCGAATACAATGAGCAGTTCTTC. Its translation is CATSEYNEQFF. Together with reference TRBV15 and TRBJ2-1, the CDR3 gives the full variable domain: DAMVIQNPRYQVTQFGKPVTLSCSQTLNHNVMYWYQQKSSQAPKLLFHYYDKDFNNEADTPDNFQSRRPNTSFCFLDIRSPGLGDTAMYLCATSEYNEQFFGPGTRLTVL.

The genes are TRBV10-3 and TRBJ2-1; 7 nucleotides align to TRBD2. The germline CDR1 and CDR2 sequences are ENHRY and SYGVKD. The CDR3 has 16 amino acids. The J segment lost 4 bases and the V segment lost 0 bases, leaving 6 bases of the junction unmatched. In DNA, the CDR3 is TGTGCCATCAGTGAGTCTGCGGGAGAGGGGTACAATGAGCAGTTCTTC. It specifies CAISESAGEGYNEQFF.